The T cell receptor (beta chain) described here comes from a study of prognosis after radiotherapy for stage I lung cancer. Genomic DNA was subjected to two-round multiplex PCR for amplification of TCR beta CDR3. It was primers specific to each TRBV and TRBJ gene that first-round PCR used. One entry per CDR3 protein, called by TCRdb with MiXCR from the multiplex PCR reads. The profile shows approximately 25,000 distinct CDR3 sequences, roughly 40% of them singletons. Germline CDR1 and CDR2: KGHDR and SFDVKD. Trimming cost V 12 bases and J 5 bases, with 18 bases left between them. The CDR3 covers 14 residues. This clonotype was observed at least ten times.

This TCR came from a donor of 50 years or more with non-small cell lung cancer. This chain connects TRBV24-1 to TRBJ2-2; D may be TRBD2 (6 bases). The source material was PBMCs, sampled before or after stereotactic body radiation therapy (not recorded which). CDR3 loop: CAARRNGGTGELFF. The CDR3 bases are TGTGCCGCCCGTCGCAATGGGGGGACCGGGGAGCTGTTTTTT.